The subject of this entry is one TCR beta chain. The antigen is unknown. The CDR3 sequence is 14 residues long. V was shortened by 4 bases and J by 1 base, with 10 bases between the two germline ends. This entry belongs to a study of blood T cells in healthy people across ages. About the research overall: Per two T cells, template switching captured roughly one barcoded beta molecule.

A sample-barcoded 5' primer and a J-beta primer mix were used in a second PCR of about 7 to 11 cycles. A template-switch adaptor that had 12 random nucleotides put a tag on each cDNA molecule. Using its own MiXCR run on the 5' RACE reads, TCRdb lists one record per CDR3 protein. The table has roughly 500,000 distinct CDR3 sequences, 24% seen once. Study results and caveats: Per million T cells, TCR beta diversity dropped roughly linearly as age increased.

This sample also appeared in a second study, on T cells of mothers and their children.

The rearrangement links TRBV12-3 or TRBV12-4 to TRBJ1-1; D uncertain. The clonotype was recovered from a boy aged 5-17 years in good health. Sequenced: blood. The CDR3 nucleotides read TGTGCCAGCAGTTCCGAGACACCGAACACTGAAGCTTTCTTT. It translates to CASSSETPNTEAFF.